Given below is one T cell receptor beta chain in context. V dropped 1 base and J dropped 10 bases, with 11 bases sitting between them. Looked up from germline, CDR1 is SGHTA and CDR2 is FQGTGA. The CDR3 spans 13 residues. Profiling relied on immunoSEQ multiplex PCR, and the TCRdb table lists in-frame clones only, not all of them. The data hold 360,000 or so clones, with about 90% observed a single time. The data originate from a study of blood T cell repertoires in COVID-19. Background on the study: Sources were T cells, B-cell-depleted T cells, or PBMCs; the material itself was cDNA or gDNA.

Recovered status in Cohort 3 required two negative PCRs, clearance, or symptom resolution. The receptor was derived from a woman in her twenties or thirties who had recovered from COVID-19. V and J are TRBV7-3 and TRBJ2-1; D might be TRBD1 (6 bases). Sequencing was done on a sample of PBMCs or T cells enriched from blood (not recorded which). CDR3: CASSLNIGTEQFF. CDR3 bases: TGTGCCAGCAGCTTAAACATTGGGACAGAGCAGTTCTTC.